The 9 T cell receptor beta chains in this list originate from one sample, sequenced in a study of T cell responses to AZD1222 COVID-19 vaccine. The data were produced by immunoSEQ multiplex PCR, yet TCRdb's version contains in-frame clones alone and is incomplete. Of about 150,000 clones in the sample, roughly nine tenths were seen once. Sequenced material: peripheral blood, taken on day 0 of AZD1222 vaccination. These receptors originate from an adult in good health.

This rearrangement joins TRBV10-3 to TRBJ2-3; either TRBD1 or TRBD2 may fit D (6 bases each). The CDR3 is 13 residues long. Looked up from germline, CDR1 is ENHRY and CDR2 is SYGVKD. CDR3 bases: TGTGCTTCGGGGGCTTCGGGCACAGATACGCAGTATTTT. Residues: CASGASGTDTQYF.

V usage is TRBV11-1 and J usage is TRBJ1-2, with D perhaps matching TRBD1 (6 bases). With 5 bases removed from V and 4 bases from J, the gap between germline ends came to 14 bases. The germline gives CDR1 SGHAT, CDR2 FQDESV (reference sequence). The CDR3 sequence is 14 residues long. The CDR3 is CASSKTGTFYGYTF. DNA for the CDR3: TGTGCCAGCAGCAAAACCGGGACATTCTATGGCTACACCTTC.

The chain carries TRBV5-6 and TRBJ2-1; 14 bases line up with TRBD2. Losses at the gene ends were 2 bases for V and 9 bases for J; bases not matched to a gene: 1. The CDR3 loop spans 14 amino acids. Germline V lookup: CDR1 SGHDT, CDR2 YYEEEE. The CDR3 loop is CASSFGLAGGEQFF. CDR3 sequence (DNA): TGTGCCAGCAGCTTTGGACTAGCGGGGGGTGAGCAGTTCTTC.

This chain links TRBV7-9 with TRBJ1-5; 7 bases align to TRBD1. The germline gives CDR1 SEHNR, CDR2 FQNEAQ (reference sequence). This CDR3 comprises 16 residues. J gave up 2 bases and V 5 bases, and 9 bases lay outside the gene matches. This CDR3 is CASSAGQPRGNQPQHF. The CDR3 DNA is TGTGCCAGCAGCGCGGGACAGCCCAGGGGCAATCAGCCCCAGCATTTT.

The chain is built from TRBV12-3 or TRBV12-4 and TRBJ2-1; maybe TRBD2 (6 bases). Trimming shortened V by 6 bases and J by 6 bases, and 12 bases separated the two germline ends. The CDR3 loop spans 13 amino acids. CDR3 nucleotide sequence: TGTGCCAGCAGCACCGGGACTCCCAATGAGCAGTTCTTC. Translated, it gives CASSTGTPNEQFF.

This chain uses TRBV11-1 with TRBJ2-3; TRBD2 matches at 7 bases. From germline, CDR1 is SGHAT and CDR2 FQDESV (reference sequence). V was clipped by 5 bases and J by 4 bases; unmatched bases: 9. The CDR3 length is 15 residues. Here the CDR3 DNA reads TGTGCCAGCAGCACCGGACTAGTGGTCCCAGATACGCAGTATTTT. Translation: CASSTGLVVPDTQYF.

As to this clone: This specimen includes other DNA sequences encoding the same CDR3. The rearrangement uses TRBV6-5 and TRBJ2-1, with TRBD2 matching 7 bases. The germline V gene has CDR1 MNHEY and CDR2 SVGAGI. The junction had 3 bases not matched to a gene; V was cut back by 6 bases and J by 7 bases. The CDR3 runs 12 residues. CDR3 nucleotides: TGTGCCAGCAGAGGAGCGGGGAATGAGCAGTTCTTC. It translates to CASRGAGNEQFF.

The chain recombines TRBV6-5 with TRBJ2-1, with D perhaps TRBD1 (7 bases). CDR3 length equals 14 residues. Trimming stripped 6 bases from V and 10 bases from J, with 19 bases between. Germline V gene lookup returns CDR1 MNHEY and CDR2 SVGAGI. CDR3 region: CASSYGGRGYEQFF. The DNA for the CDR3 is TGTGCCAGCAGCTACGGGGGCAGGGGGTACGAGCAGTTCTTC.

This clone turned up a few times. This chain links TRBV4-2 with TRBJ2-2; perhaps D is TRBD1 or TRBD2 (6 bases each). Germline V gives CDR1 LGHNA, CDR2 YNFKEQ. The germline V and J ends were trimmed by 5 bases and 3 bases, with 13 bases remaining between them. CDR3 length: 15 amino acids. The CDR3: CASSLGGGDTGELFF. The DNA of the CDR3 is TGTGCCAGCAGCTTAGGAGGGGGTGACACCGGGGAGCTGTTTTTT.